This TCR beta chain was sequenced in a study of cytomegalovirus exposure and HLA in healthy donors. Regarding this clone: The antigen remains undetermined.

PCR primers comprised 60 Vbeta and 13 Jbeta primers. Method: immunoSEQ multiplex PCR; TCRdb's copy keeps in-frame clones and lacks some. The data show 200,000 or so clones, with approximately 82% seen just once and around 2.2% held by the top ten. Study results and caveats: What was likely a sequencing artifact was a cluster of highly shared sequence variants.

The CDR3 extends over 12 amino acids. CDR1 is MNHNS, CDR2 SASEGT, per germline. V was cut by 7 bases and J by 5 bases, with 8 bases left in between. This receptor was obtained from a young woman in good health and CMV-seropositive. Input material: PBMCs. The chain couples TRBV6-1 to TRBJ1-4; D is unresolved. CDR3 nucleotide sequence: TGTGCCAGCAAACAGAGCAATGAAAAACTGTTTTTT. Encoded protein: CASKQSNEKLFF.